This T cell receptor (beta chain) was sequenced for a study of blood T cell repertoires in COVID-19. Trimming cost V 2 bases and J 2 bases; bases outside gene matches: 5. CDR3 length: 15 amino acids. Germline values: CDR1 SGHNT, CDR2 YENEEA. Repertoires were generated with immunoSEQ multiplex PCR, while TCRdb's copy carries only in-frame clones and drops some. Here the sample spans 250,000 to 300,000 clones, 85% to 90% being singletons. Input material: peripheral blood. The sequence was collected from an older woman with COVID-19, enrolled during active disease. The genes are TRBV11-3 and TRBJ2-7; 8 bases fit TRBD1. The DNA for the CDR3 is TGTGCCAGCAGCTTACCGAGACAGGGGACCTACGAGCAGTACTTC. Amino acid sequence: CASSLPRQGTYEQYF. The whole variable domain, filled in from reference TRBV11-3 and TRBJ2-7, reads EAGVVQSPRYKIIEKKQPVAFWCNPISGHNTLYWYLQNLGQGPELLIRYENEEAVDDSQLPKDRFSAERLKGVDSTLKIQPAELGDSAVYLCASSLPRQGTYEQYFGPGTRLTVT.